This TCR beta chain derives from a study of blood T cell repertoires in COVID-19. Study-wide background: In each case, the material was cDNA or gDNA derived from T cells, B-cell-depleted T cells, or PBMCs.

Here immunoSEQ multiplex PCR was the method, and the copy in TCRdb shows in-frame clones only, minus some. The sample includes 200,000 to 300,000 clones, over 80% of them seen just once. The CDR3 totals 14 residues. J lost 4 bases, V lost 4 bases, and 8 bases had no gene match. CDR1 is SQVTM and CDR2 is ANQGSEA in the germline V gene. This rearrangement joins TRBV29-1 to TRBJ1-1, with TRBD1 matching over 8 bases. The sequence was obtained from a man aged 40-49 years with acute or convalescent COVID-19. Source material: peripheral blood. CDR3 DNA sequence: TGCAGCGTTGCCGCGGACAGGGTTTTCACTGAAGCTTTCTTT. Translating gives CSVAADRVFTEAFF. Drawing the rest from reference TRBV29-1 and TRBJ1-1, the complete variable domain is SAVISQKPSRDICQRGTSLTIQCQVDSQVTMMFWYRQQPGQSLTLIATANQGSEATYESGFVIDKFPISRPNLTFSTLTVSNMSPEDSSIYLCSVAADRVFTEAFFGQGTRLTVV.